This T cell receptor beta chain came from a study of Tregs in tolerant kidney transplant recipients. Study summary: Related graft donors supplied nonmyeloablative bone marrow transplants, and mixed chimerism was transient. General study findings and limits: This study did not directly address biological reproducibility. For some patients, primers changed over time, blocking nucleotide-level comparison.

TCRdb's copy holds only in-frame clones and misses some; the assay was immunoSEQ multiplex PCR. The table includes 90,000 to 120,000 clones, about 90% detected once. As for this clone: What it binds is unknown.

Germline-derived CDR1 and CDR2 are SGHRS and YFSETQ. The CDR3 spans 14 residues. V was pared by 3 bases and J by 2 bases, with 3 bases of the junction left unmatched. The chain has TRBV5-1 and TRBJ1-1; 8 bases line up with TRBD1. This specimen consisted of CD4+ T cells from blood, obtained before the transplant. The receptor was isolated from a human donor who received a combined kidney and bone marrow transplant. The CDR3 sequence is CASSSSGGNTEAFF. DNA of the CDR3: TGCGCCAGCAGCTCATCAGGGGGCAACACTGAAGCTTTCTTT.